The present entry profiles one T cell receptor beta chain with its context. Reverse transcription used about 0.45 to 1 ug RNA and random hexamers. MiXCR, applied by TCRdb to the immunoSEQ multiplex PCR reads, yields one record per CDR3 protein. This table has about 200,000 distinct CDR3 sequences, about 93% appearing once. The sample originates from a study of CD8 T cells in Susac syndrome. CDR3 length equals 14 residues. Trimming shortened V by 5 bases and J by 2 bases, and 12 bases separated the two germline ends. Germline values: CDR1 PRHDT, CDR2 FYEKMQ (reference sequence). The source is a human donor in good health. Sequenced: CD4+ T cells from PBMCs. The chain uses TRBV13 and TRBJ2-5; possible D gene TRBD1, 5 bases. The DNA for the CDR3 is TGTGCCAGCAGCCCAAGGACACAACAAGAGACCCAGTACTTC. Protein product: CASSPRTQQETQYF. Full variable domain (outside the CDR3, taken from reference TRBV13 and TRBJ2-5): AAGVIQSPRHLIKEKRETATLKCYPIPRHDTVYWYQQGPGQDPQFLISFYEKMQSDKGSIPDRFSAQQFSDYHSELNMSSLELGDSALYFCASSPRTQQETQYFGPGTRLLVL.